The clone carrying this TCR beta chain was seen once. Its antigen is not known. This specimen belongs to a study of T cell responses to AZD1222 COVID-19 vaccine. Study background: Pooling was applied to second doses at about 4 or about 12 weeks.

Notes on the study in general: Donors, mostly white British, included more females; clonal diversity was possibly underestimated. Close to half of spike-specific TCRs reportedly recognize unmutated variant regions. Repertoire samples came only from after the peak T cell response.

Trimming cost V 0 bases and J 5 bases; bases outside gene matches: 6. CDR1 LNHDA and CDR2 SQIVND come from the germline V gene (reference sequence). The CDR3 is made up of 15 amino acids. TCRdb's copy holds only in-frame clones and misses some; the assay was immunoSEQ multiplex PCR. The repertoire holds some 120,000 clones, with approximately 93% as singletons. The specimen was peripheral blood, collected on day 0 of AZD1222 vaccination. This chain joins TRBV19 and TRBJ2-7; 8 bases are a match to TRBD1. This sequence originates from an adult in good health. CDR3 bases: TGTGCCAGTAGTATAGATCTGGAGACAGGGGACGAGCAGTACTTC. As protein: CASSIDLETGDEQYF.